This T cell receptor beta chain was sequenced for a study of Tregs in tolerant kidney transplant recipients. With 2 bases removed from V and 6 bases from J, the gap between germline ends came to 5 bases. This CDR3 has 11 amino acids. In germline, CDR1 is SGHTA, CDR2 FQGNSA. Study-level results: Biological reproducibility was not directly addressed in this study. For some patients, primers changed over time, blocking nucleotide-level comparison. Tolerant patients' donor-specific Tregs expanded beyond overall Tregs, suggesting antigen-driven growth.

Considering frequency, this clone is medium-sized. Its antigen is undetermined. From the germline J gene comes the end of the CDR3, since the read stops 3 residues before it. Produced via immunoSEQ multiplex PCR; TCRdb's table is partial and in-frame only. The table lists 20,000 to 30,000 clones. Related graft donors supplied nonmyeloablative bone marrow transplants, and mixed chimerism was transient. CD4+CD25+CD127- Tregs, CD4+CD25- non-Tregs, CD4 and CD8 cells were sorted. The chain is built from TRBV7-2 and TRBJ2-7, with D hard to call. Sample: CD4+ T cells from blood (PBMCs), taken 6 months after the transplant. This sequence was found in a human patient who received a combined kidney and bone marrow transplant. Some T cells may be transferred from the graft donor. Partial CDR3 DNA: TGTGCCAGCAGCTTATATTTCGAG. Protein sequence: CASSLYFE. The complete CDR3 sequence is CASSLYFEQYF.